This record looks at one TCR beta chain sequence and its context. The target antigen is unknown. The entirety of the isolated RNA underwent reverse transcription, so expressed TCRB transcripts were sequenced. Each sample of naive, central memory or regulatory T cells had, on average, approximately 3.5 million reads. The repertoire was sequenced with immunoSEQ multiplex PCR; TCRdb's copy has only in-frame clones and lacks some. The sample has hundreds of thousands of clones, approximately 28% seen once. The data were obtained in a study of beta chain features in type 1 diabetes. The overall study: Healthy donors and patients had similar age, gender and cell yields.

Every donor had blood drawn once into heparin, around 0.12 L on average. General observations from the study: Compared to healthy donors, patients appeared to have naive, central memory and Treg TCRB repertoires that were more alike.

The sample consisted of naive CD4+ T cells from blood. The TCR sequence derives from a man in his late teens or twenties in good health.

CDR3 sequence: CASSLARGSTDTQYF. CDR3 nucleotide sequence: TGTGCCAGCAGCTTAGCAAGGGGGTCCACAGATACGCAGTATTTT. The chain employs TRBV7-2 and TRBJ2-3; D is perhaps TRBD1 (6 bases). This CDR3 has 15 residues. Trimming removed 0 bases at V and 2 bases at J, with 9 bases between. The germline V gene encodes CDR1 SGHTA and CDR2 FQGNSA.